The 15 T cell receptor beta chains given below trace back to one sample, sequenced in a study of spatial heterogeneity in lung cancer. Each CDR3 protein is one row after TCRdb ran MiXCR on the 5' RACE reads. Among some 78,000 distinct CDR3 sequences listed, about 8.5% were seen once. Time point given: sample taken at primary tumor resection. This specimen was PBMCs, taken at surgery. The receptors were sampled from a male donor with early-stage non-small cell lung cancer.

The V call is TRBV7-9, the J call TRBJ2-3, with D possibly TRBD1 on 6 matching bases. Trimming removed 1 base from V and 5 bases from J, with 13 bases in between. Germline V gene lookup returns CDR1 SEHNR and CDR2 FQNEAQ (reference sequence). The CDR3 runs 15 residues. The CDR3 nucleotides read TGTGCCAGCAGCTTAGGGGACAATATCAAAGATACGCAGTATTTT. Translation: CASSLGDNIKDTQYF.

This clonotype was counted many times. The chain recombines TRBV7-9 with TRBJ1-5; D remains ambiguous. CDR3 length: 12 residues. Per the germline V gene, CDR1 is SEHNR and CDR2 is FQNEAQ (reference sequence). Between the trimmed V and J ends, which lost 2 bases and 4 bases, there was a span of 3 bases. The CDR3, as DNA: TGTGCCAGCAGCTTACAGAATCAGCCCCAGCATTTT. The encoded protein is CASSLQNQPQHF.

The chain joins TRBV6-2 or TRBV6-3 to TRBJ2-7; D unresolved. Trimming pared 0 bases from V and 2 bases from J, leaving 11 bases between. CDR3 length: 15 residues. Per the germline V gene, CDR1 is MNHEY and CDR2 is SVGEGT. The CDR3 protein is CASSYSTRMTYEQYF. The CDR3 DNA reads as TGTGCCAGCAGTTACTCGACCCGGATGACCTACGAGCAGTACTTC.

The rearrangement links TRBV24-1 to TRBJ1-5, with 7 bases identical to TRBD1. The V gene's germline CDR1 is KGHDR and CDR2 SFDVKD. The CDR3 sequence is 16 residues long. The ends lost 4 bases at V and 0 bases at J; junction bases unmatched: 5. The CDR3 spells CATSDRNRGSNQPQHF. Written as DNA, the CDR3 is TGTGCCACCAGTGACCGTAACAGGGGTAGCAATCAGCCCCAGCATTTT.

CDR3 loop: CASSYGAGATDTQYF. Written as DNA, the CDR3 is TGTGCCAGCAGTTACGGAGCGGGGGCCACAGATACGCAGTATTTT. The chain uses TRBV6-5 and TRBJ2-3; 8 bases are shared with TRBD2. With 2 bases clipped from V and 2 bases from J, the junction kept 3 bases outside the gene matches. CDR1 is MNHEY and CDR2 is SVGAGI in the germline V gene. This CDR3 comprises 15 residues.

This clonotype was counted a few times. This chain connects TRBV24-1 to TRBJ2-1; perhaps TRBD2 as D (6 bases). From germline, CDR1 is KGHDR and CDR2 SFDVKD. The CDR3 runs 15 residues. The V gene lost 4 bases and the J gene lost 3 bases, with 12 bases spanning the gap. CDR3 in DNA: TGTGCCACCAGTGACGGGAGCGGTCTCTACAATGAGCAGTTCTTC. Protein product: CATSDGSGLYNEQFF.

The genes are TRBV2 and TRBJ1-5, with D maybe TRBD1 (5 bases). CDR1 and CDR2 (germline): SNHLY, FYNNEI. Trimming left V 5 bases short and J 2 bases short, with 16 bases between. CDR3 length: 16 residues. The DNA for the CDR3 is TGTGCCAGCAGTTTGGGGCTTGGTGGTGGCAATCAGCCCCAGCATTTT. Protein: CASSLGLGGGNQPQHF. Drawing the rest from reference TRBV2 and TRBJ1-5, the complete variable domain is EPEVTQTPSHQVTQMGQEVILRCVPISNHLYFYWYRQILGQKVEFLVSFYNNEISEKSEIFDDQFSVERPDGSNFTLKIRSTKLEDSAMYFCASSLGLGGGNQPQHFGDGTRLSIL.

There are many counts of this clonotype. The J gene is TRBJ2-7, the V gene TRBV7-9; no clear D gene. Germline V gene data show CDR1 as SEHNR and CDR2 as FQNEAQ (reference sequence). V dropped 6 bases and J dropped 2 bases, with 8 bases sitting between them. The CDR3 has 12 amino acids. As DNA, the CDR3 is TGTGCCAGCAGTGAGTCGACCTACGAGCAGTACTTC. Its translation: CASSESTYEQYF.

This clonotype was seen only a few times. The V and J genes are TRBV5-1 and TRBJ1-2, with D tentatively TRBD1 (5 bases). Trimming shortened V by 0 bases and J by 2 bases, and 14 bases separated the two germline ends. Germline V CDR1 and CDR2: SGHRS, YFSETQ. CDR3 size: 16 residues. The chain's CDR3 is CASSLAPREGNYGYTF. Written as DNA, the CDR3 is TGCGCCAGCAGCTTGGCCCCCCGGGAGGGGAACTATGGCTACACCTTC. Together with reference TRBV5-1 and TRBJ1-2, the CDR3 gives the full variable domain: KAGVTQTPRYLIKTRGQQVTLSCSPISGHRSVSWYQQTPGQGLQFLFEYFSETQRNKGNFPGRFSGRQFSNSRSEMNVSTLELGDSALYLCASSLAPREGNYGYTFGSGTRLTVV.

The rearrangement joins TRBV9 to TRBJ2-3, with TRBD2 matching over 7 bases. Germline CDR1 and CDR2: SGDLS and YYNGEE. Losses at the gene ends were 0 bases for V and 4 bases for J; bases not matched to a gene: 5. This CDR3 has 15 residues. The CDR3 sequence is CASSVGEGGPDTQYF. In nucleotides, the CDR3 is TGTGCCAGCAGCGTAGGGGAGGGAGGCCCAGATACGCAGTATTTT.

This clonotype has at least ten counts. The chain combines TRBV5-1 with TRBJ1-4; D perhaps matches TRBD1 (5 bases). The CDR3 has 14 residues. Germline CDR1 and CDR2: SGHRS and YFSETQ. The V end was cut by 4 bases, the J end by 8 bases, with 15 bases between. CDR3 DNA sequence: TGCGCCAGCAGCCCAGCCGGGACCGCAGAAAAACTGTTTTTT. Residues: CASSPAGTAEKLFF. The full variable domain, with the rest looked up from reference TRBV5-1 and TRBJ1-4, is KAGVTQTPRYLIKTRGQQVTLSCSPISGHRSVSWYQQTPGQGLQFLFEYFSETQRNKGNFPGRFSGRQFSNSRSEMNVSTLELGDSALYLCASSPAGTAEKLFFGSGTQLSVL.

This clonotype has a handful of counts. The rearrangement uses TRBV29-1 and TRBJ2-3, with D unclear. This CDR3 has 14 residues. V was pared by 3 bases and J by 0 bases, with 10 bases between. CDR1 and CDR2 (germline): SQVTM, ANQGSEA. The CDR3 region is CSVDGGASTDTQYF. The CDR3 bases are TGCAGCGTTGATGGTGGTGCTAGCACAGATACGCAGTATTTT.

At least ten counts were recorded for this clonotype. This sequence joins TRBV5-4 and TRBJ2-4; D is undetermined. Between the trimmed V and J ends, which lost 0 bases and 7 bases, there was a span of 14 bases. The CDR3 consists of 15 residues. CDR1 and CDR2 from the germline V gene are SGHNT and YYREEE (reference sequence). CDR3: CASSLGGTTPNIQYF. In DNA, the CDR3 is TGTGCCAGCAGCTTGGGGGGAACCACCCCTAACATTCAGTACTTC.

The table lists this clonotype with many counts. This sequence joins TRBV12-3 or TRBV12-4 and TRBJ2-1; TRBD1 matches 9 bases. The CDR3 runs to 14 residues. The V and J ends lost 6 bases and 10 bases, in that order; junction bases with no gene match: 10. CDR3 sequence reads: CASRTGQGLEEQFF. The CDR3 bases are TGTGCCAGCAGGACGGGACAGGGCCTAGAAGAGCAGTTCTTC.

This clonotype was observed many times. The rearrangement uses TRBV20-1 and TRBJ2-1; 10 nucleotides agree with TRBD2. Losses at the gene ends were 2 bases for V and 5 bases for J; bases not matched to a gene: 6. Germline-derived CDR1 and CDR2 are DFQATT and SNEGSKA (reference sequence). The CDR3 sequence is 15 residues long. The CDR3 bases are TGCAGTGCTAGAAAGAGCGGGAGGGACCACAATGAGCAGTTCTTC. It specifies CSARKSGRDHNEQFF.